This section outlines one T cell receptor beta chain sequence together with its context. Beta-chain TCR CDR3 regions were amplified from RNA transcripts. RT-PCR in the first round used HTBI primers; a second-round multiplex PCR followed. MiXCR was run by TCRdb on the multiplex PCR reads, yielding one entry per CDR3 protein. The sample holds over 650,000 distinct CDR3 sequences, under 50% seen once. The data originate from a study of Graves' ophthalmopathy and Graves' hyperthyroidism. Study information: Blood was drawn at initial diagnosis, before any treatment.

Excluded: other autoimmune disease, uncontrolled infection, pregnancy or lactation. The TCR sequence derives from an adult man with Graves' ophthalmopathy. The sample was peripheral blood.

The CDR3: CSVHVGLAGSEQFF. For the CDR3, the DNA is TGCAGCGTACACGTGGGACTAGCGGGATCTGAGCAGTTCTTC. The chain combines TRBV29-1 with TRBJ2-7, with 13 bases lining up with TRBD2. Judging by the DNA end, TRBJ2-1 fits better; the J call may be wrong. CDR3 length equals 14 residues. Germline V lookup: CDR1 SQVTM, CDR2 ANQGSEA.